This TCR beta chain emerged from a study of cytotoxic CD8 clonotypes in ibrutinib-treated CLL (dated by TCRdb to the early 2020s). Some background on the complete study: In this cohort, 15 or so patients were treatment-naive and approximately ten were relapsed/refractory, while about 18 had unmutated IGHV. Partial responses were observed in roughly 24 patients and complete responses in 2; after a median follow-up of 68 months, remission was maintained in approximately 14 patients and progression was observed in about twelve. Response samples were taken after a median of around 13 months on treatment, ranging from about 6 to 40 months. Samples averaged approximately 260,000 productive templates and some 91,000 productive rearrangements. Longitudinal samples were obtainable from 26 of the 86 participants in the trial. Cryopreserved peripheral blood mononuclear cells were obtained before treatment, at response, and at either sustained remission or disease progression.

Inclusive of the bounding cysteine and phenylalanine, the CDR3 is 16 residues long. CDR3 DNA is the only sequence kept; it has 48 bases, read in frame from the first base. CDR1 KGHSH and CDR2 LQKENI are derived from the germline V gene. V is trimmed back by 2 bases and J by 2 bases, and the junction contains 4 bases that no gene match accounts for. For TCR beta library preparation, 1.5 to 2 micrograms of genomic DNA were extracted from the cryopreserved PBMCs. Longitudinal blood samples from CLL patients on ibrutinib monotherapy underwent high-throughput TCR beta sequencing. Patients were enrolled in a phase 2 open-label single-center ibrutinib monotherapy trial. On a MiSeq, deep resolution sequencing aimed for a depth between 1 in 1 million and 1 in 200,000 T cells, with each clonotype covered about 9.2x on average. The immunoSEQ hsTCRB Kit was used to generate the TCR beta libraries. As for how the authors treated the data: The data were analyzed with ImmunoSEQ Analyzer and ImmunoSEQ Data Assistant, and V, D and J gene assignments followed IMGT definitions. Clonality, which ranges from 0 to 1, was calculated as one minus the normalized Shannon entropy of productive rearrangement frequencies. Public clonotype analysis was restricted to overrepresented clonotypes comprising at least 0.05% of each patient's repertoire. About twelve repertoires from age-matched healthy donors, obtained from immuneACCESS, served as clonality controls. Entries here come from immuneACCESS through TCRdb and include only in-frame sequences with V and J called. Some clones fail to appear in such tables; in the studies checked, an unresolved V gene covers under half of the shortfall, and the cause of the remainder is unknown. Clone size and the V and J calls come from that table; the DNA yielded D and trimming. Here the sample has about 310,000 clones; 70% to 80% occur a single time. The ten biggest clones cover 6.5% to 8% of the sample.

What the authors observed across the whole study: Public clonotypes were rare and either shrank or stayed stable during treatment, and the rise in clonality at ibrutinib response reflected expansion of private clonotypes. Baseline clonality was found to be higher than that of age-matched healthy donors and was strongly correlated with circulating CD8+ T-cell counts. An increase in clonality was observed at ibrutinib response, with clonality remaining stable during sustained remission and falling back toward baseline at progression. Lymph node repertoires were not examined, and the timing of sampling was not matched between patients in sustained remission and those whose disease progressed.

About this clone itself: The antigen it binds to is not known. Per-base qualities were not stored, and no clone one base away is much larger.

The chain was built from TRBV18 and TRBJ1-3; 9 bases in between match TRBD1. The TCR was taken from a human donor with chronic lymphocytic leukemia. The starting material was PBMCs, obtained before ibrutinib treatment. In nucleotide form, the sequence is TGTGCCAGCTCACCAGCTACAGGGGGCACTGGAAACACCATATATTTT. It specifies CASSPATGGTGNTIYF.